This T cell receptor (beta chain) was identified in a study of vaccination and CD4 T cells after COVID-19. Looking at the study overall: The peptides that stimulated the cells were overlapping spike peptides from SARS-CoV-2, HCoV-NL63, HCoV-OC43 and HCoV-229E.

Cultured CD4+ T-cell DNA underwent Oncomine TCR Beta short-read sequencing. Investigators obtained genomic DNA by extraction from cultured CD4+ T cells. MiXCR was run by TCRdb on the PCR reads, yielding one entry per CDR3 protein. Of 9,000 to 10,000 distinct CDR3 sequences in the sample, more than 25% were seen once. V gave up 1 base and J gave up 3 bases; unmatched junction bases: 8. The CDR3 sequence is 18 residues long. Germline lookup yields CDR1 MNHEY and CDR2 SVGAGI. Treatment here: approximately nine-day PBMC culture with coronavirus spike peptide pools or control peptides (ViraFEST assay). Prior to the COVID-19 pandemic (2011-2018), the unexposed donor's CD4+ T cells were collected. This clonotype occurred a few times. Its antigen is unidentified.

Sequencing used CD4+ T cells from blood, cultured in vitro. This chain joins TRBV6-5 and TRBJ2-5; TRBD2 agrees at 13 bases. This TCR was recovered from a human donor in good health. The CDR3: CASSYFWTSGRYKETQYF. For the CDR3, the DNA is TGTGCCAGCAGTTACTTTTGGACTAGCGGGAGATATAAAGAGACCCAGTACTTC.